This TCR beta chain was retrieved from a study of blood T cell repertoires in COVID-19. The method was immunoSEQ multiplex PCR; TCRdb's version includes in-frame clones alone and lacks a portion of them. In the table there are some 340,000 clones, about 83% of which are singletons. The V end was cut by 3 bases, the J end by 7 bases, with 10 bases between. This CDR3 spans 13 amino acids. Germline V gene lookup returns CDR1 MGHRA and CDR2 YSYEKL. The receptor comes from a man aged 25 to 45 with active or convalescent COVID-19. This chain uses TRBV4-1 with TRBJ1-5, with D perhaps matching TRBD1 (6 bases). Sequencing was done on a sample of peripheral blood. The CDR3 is CASSQSRGQPQHF. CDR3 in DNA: TGCGCCAGCAGCCAGAGTAGGGGGCAGCCCCAGCATTTT.